The 10 T cell receptor beta chains below were found in one sample sequenced in a study of cytomegalovirus exposure and HLA in healthy donors. The PCR contained 60 Vbeta and 13 Jbeta primers. Sequencing was performed with immunoSEQ multiplex PCR; in TCRdb, only in-frame clones are kept and a portion is missing. The data hold approximately 120,000 clones, with under 80% observed a single time. Source material: PBMCs. These receptors were obtained from a man in his forties or fifties in good health and CMV-seropositive.

This chain connects TRBV5-1 to TRBJ1-3, with TRBD1 matching 7 bases. Germline V lookup: CDR1 SGHRS, CDR2 YFSETQ. V lost 4 bases and J lost 4; bases outside the gene matches: 2. This CDR3 has 13 residues. CDR3 sequence reads: CASSLGQGNTIYF. Here the CDR3 DNA reads TGCGCCAGCAGCCTGGGACAGGGAAACACCATATATTTT.

This chain uses TRBV6-6 with TRBJ1-5; 10 bases align to TRBD1. V trimming: 5 bases; J trimming: 4 bases; junction bases outside the gene matches: 2. This CDR3 is built from 14 residues. In germline, CDR1 is MNHNY, CDR2 SVGAGI (reference sequence). The CDR3 protein is CASSRQGANQPQHF. CDR3 coding DNA: TGTGCCAGCAGTAGACAGGGGGCGAATCAGCCCCAGCATTTT.

This clone appeared a single time. The chain is built from TRBV14 and TRBJ1-2; no definite D call. The CDR3 sequence is 14 residues long. The V and J ends lost 0 bases and 7 bases respectively, with 12 bases between them. Per germline, CDR1 SGHDN and CDR2 FVKESK. The CDR3: CASSQDLQSGGYTF. The DNA for the CDR3 is TGTGCCAGCAGCCAAGATCTGCAATCGGGTGGCTACACCTTC.

The chain employs TRBV4-3 and TRBJ2-1; D ambiguous. V lost 0 bases and J 3 bases, leaving 12 bases between the germline ends. The CDR3 covers 16 residues. CDR1 is LGHNA, CDR2 YSLEER, per germline. CDR3 sequence (DNA): TGCGCCAGCAGCCAAGAAGAATTCAGGTTCTACAATGAGCAGTTCTTC. Protein: CASSQEEFRFYNEQFF.

This clone has just a few counts. V is TRBV30 and J is TRBJ2-4, with a weak D call TRBD1 (6 bases). The CDR3 sequence is 15 residues long. Germline V gives CDR1 GTSNPN, CDR2 SVGIG (reference sequence). With 4 bases removed from V and 4 bases from J, the gap between germline ends came to 17 bases. CDR3 DNA sequence: TGTGCCTGGAAGGGTAGGGGGTTTGTTAAAAACATTCAGTACTTC. This sequence encodes CAWKGRGFVKNIQYF.

This chain links TRBV5-1 with TRBJ2-7, with 7 bases lining up with TRBD1. CDR3 length equals 14 residues. V lost 3 bases and J lost 5; bases outside the gene matches: 8. The germline gives CDR1 SGHRS, CDR2 YFSETQ. DNA for the CDR3: TGCGCCAGCAGCTCCAACAGGGGCTACCACGAGCAGTACTTC. Protein sequence: CASSSNRGYHEQYF.

This chain uses TRBV5-4 with TRBJ2-2, with 10 bases aligning to TRBD2. With 4 bases clipped from V and 7 bases from J, the junction kept 10 bases outside the gene matches. The CDR3 consists of 16 residues. Germline V gene lookup returns CDR1 SGHNT and CDR2 YYREEE (reference sequence). The CDR3 nucleotides read TGTGCCAGCAGCCCCTCGAGCGGGGGGGCGGTCGGGGAGCTGTTTTTT. Its translation is CASSPSSGGAVGELFF.

The chain has TRBV5-4 and TRBJ2-2, with TRBD2 matching 8 bases. The CDR3 extends over 15 amino acids. After removal of 3 bases from V and 4 bases from J, the junction contained 5 bases not matched to a gene. Germline lookup yields CDR1 SGHNT and CDR2 YYREEE (reference sequence). The CDR3 DNA reads as TGTGCCAGCAGCTCGGGGGGGCGAGTCACCGGGGAGCTGTTTTTT. It is translated as CASSSGGRVTGELFF.

V and J are TRBV27 and TRBJ2-1, with a possible D match to TRBD1 (6 bases). V shed 6 bases and J shed 7 bases, with 13 bases lying between them. The CDR3 is made up of 13 amino acids. Looked up from germline, CDR1 is MNHEY and CDR2 is SMNVEV (reference sequence). CDR3 coding DNA: TGTGCCAGCAGCACAGGGTTAAAGAATGAGCAGTTCTTC. It translates to CASSTGLKNEQFF.

The chain has TRBV29-1 and TRBJ1-4; unclear D gene. This CDR3 is 12 amino acids long. V was shortened by 4 bases and J by 0 bases, with 3 bases between the two germline ends. CDR1 is SQVTM, CDR2 ANQGSEA, per germline. CDR3 protein: CSVASTNEKLFF. CDR3 coding DNA: TGCAGCGTTGCTTCAACTAATGAAAAACTGTTTTTT.